The next 14 T cell receptor beta chains were all read from a single sample in a study of PD-L1 blockade in urothelial cancer. Clones were sequenced by immunoSEQ multiplex PCR, and TCRdb holds only the in-frame ones, with some missing. The table shows about 110,000 clones, with about 85% occurring only once. The material was PBMCs, obtained around atezolizumab (anti-PD-L1) treatment. These receptor sequences come from a man between 45 and 60 years old with urothelial cancer.

This clone has a handful of counts. V usage is TRBV11-2 and J usage is TRBJ2-3, with D unresolved. Per germline, CDR1 SGHAT and CDR2 FQNNGV. The CDR3 has 12 amino acids. V lost 4 bases and J lost 6, with 8 bases in between. In DNA, the CDR3 is TGTGCCAGCAGCTCAACCGCGGATACGCAGTATTTT. It codes for CASSSTADTQYF.

The chain links TRBV9 to TRBJ2-1; D possibly corresponds to TRBD1 (6 bases). V gave up 4 bases and J gave up 12 bases, with 14 bases separating them. The CDR3 runs 12 residues. Germline values: CDR1 SGDLS, CDR2 YYNGEE. DNA for the CDR3: TGTGCCAGCAGCATAGACCGGGACATGCAGTTCTTC. This codes for CASSIDRDMQFF.

The gene calls are TRBV10-1 and TRBJ2-5; 10 bases align to TRBD2. The DNA end favors TRBJ2-7, so the J call may be wrong. Germline CDR1 and CDR2: WNHNN and SYGVQD (reference sequence). This CDR3 contains 15 residues. The CDR3: CASSEPGTSENEQYF. The CDR3 nucleotides are TGCGCCAGCAGTGAGCCCGGGACTAGCGAAAACGAGCAGTACTTC.

In DNA form, the CDR3 reads TGTGCCAGCAGCTGGGGGAGGAGGACAGATACGCAGTATTTT. This codes for CASSWGRRTDTQYF. This chain links TRBV5-6 with TRBJ2-3, with D perhaps matching TRBD2 (6 bases). V dropped 3 bases and J dropped 3 bases, with 11 bases sitting between them. This CDR3 is 14 amino acids long. Germline V lookup: CDR1 SGHDT, CDR2 YYEEEE.

The gene calls are TRBV27 and TRBJ1-1; D not resolved. The CDR3 spans 15 residues. The V gene lost 5 bases and the J gene lost 3 bases, with 16 bases spanning the gap. The V gene's germline CDR1 is MNHEY and CDR2 SMNVEV (reference sequence). CDR3 sequence reads: CASSRLRLRDTEAFF. For the CDR3, the DNA is TGTGCCAGCAGTCGACTTCGCCTCCGGGACACTGAAGCTTTCTTT.

This chain links TRBV7-2 with TRBJ2-3; D is unresolved. Trimming cost V 2 bases and J 2 bases, with 5 bases left between them. The CDR3 runs to 13 residues. Germline loops: CDR1 SGHTA, CDR2 FQGNSA. Here the CDR3 reads CASSLTNTDTQYF. CDR3 DNA: TGTGCCAGCAGCTTAACAAACACAGATACGCAGTATTTT.

This clone appeared once. The CDR3 is CASSFLRAPYEQYF. The DNA for the CDR3 is TGTGCCAGCAGTTTTCTGAGGGCCCCCTACGAGCAGTACTTC. The genes are TRBV28 and TRBJ2-7; D might be TRBD2 (5 bases). The germline V and J ends were trimmed by 3 bases and 2 bases, with 11 bases remaining between them. This CDR3 is built from 14 residues. The germline V gene has CDR1 MDHEN and CDR2 SYDVKM.

The chain couples TRBV30 to TRBJ1-3, with 7 bases lining up with TRBD1. CDR1 GTSNPN and CDR2 SVGIG come from the germline V gene (reference sequence). Trimming took 4 bases from V and 3 from J; bases not matched to a gene: 9. The CDR3 is made up of 15 amino acids. The CDR3 DNA reads TGTGCCTGGACTCTCTCCAGGGGGATTGGAAACACCATATATTTT. Translation: CAWTLSRGIGNTIYF.

The genes are TRBV7-2 and TRBJ2-1, with a tentative D call TRBD2 (5 bases). From germline, CDR1 is SGHTA and CDR2 FQGNSA. Trimming removed 3 bases from V and 8 bases from J, with 26 bases in between. This CDR3 contains 18 residues. CDR3 nucleotide sequence: TGTGCCAGCAGCTTGGGTCTCGTGTGGACTGTGAAGGACTATGAGCAGTTCTTC. Translated, it gives CASSLGLVWTVKDYEQFF.

This clone was observed a few times. The chain joins TRBV5-1 to TRBJ2-7, with 11 positions matching TRBD2. CDR3 length equals 18 residues. Germline-derived CDR1 and CDR2 are SGHRS and YFSETQ. V was clipped by 0 bases and J by 0 bases; unmatched bases: 8. The CDR3 here is CASSLGSSGRQSSYEQYF. CDR3 in DNA: TGCGCCAGCAGCTTGGGATCTAGCGGGAGGCAAAGCTCCTACGAGCAGTACTTC. The complete variable domain, with remaining parts taken from reference TRBV5-1 and TRBJ2-7, reads KAGVTQTPRYLIKTRGQQVTLSCSPISGHRSVSWYQQTPGQGLQFLFEYFSETQRNKGNFPGRFSGRQFSNSRSEMNVSTLELGDSALYLCASSLGSSGRQSSYEQYFGPGTRLTVT.

The chain is built from TRBV5-4 and TRBJ2-3; 13 bases fit TRBD2. Trimming cost V 2 bases and J 3 bases; bases outside gene matches: 3. The germline V gene has CDR1 SGHNT and CDR2 YYREEE (reference sequence). This CDR3 contains 16 residues. CDR3: CASSLPGLAGTDTQYF. CDR3 DNA sequence: TGTGCCAGCAGCTTACCGGGACTAGCGGGAACAGATACGCAGTATTTT.

The V call is TRBV28, the J call TRBJ2-1; TRBD1 matches at 7 bases. The CDR3 is 16 residues long. V shed 4 bases, J shed 0 bases, and the junction held 6 bases outside the gene matches. Germline V gene lookup returns CDR1 MDHEN and CDR2 SYDVKM. CDR3 nucleotides: TGTGCCAGCAGTTCTCAGGGGGTGAGCTCCTACAATGAGCAGTTCTTC. Residues: CASSSQGVSSYNEQFF.

J is TRBJ2-1 and V is TRBV25-1, with 9 bases lining up with TRBD2. With V trimmed by 3 bases and J by 4 bases, 7 bases remained unmatched. The germline V gene has CDR1 MGHDK and CDR2 SYGVNS. The CDR3 length is 16 residues. CDR3 loop: CASSDPGLAEYNEQFF. DNA for the CDR3: TGTGCCAGCAGTGACCCGGGACTAGCAGAGTACAATGAGCAGTTCTTC.

The chain links TRBV30 to TRBJ2-7, with 7 positions matching TRBD1. Looked up from germline, CDR1 is GTSNPN and CDR2 is SVGIG (reference sequence). With V trimmed by 0 bases and J by 4 bases, 6 bases remained unmatched. This CDR3 has 14 residues. The CDR3 bases are TGTGCCTGGAGTGTAGGGGGCGCTTTGTACGAGCAGTACTTC. Protein product: CAWSVGGALYEQYF. The whole variable domain, remainder taken from reference TRBV30 and TRBJ2-7, is SQTIHQWPATLVQPVGSPLSLECTVEGTSNPNLYWYRQAAGRGLQLLFYSVGIGQISSEVPQNLSASRPQDRQFILSSKKLLLSDSGFYLCAWSVGGALYEQYFGPGTRLTVT.